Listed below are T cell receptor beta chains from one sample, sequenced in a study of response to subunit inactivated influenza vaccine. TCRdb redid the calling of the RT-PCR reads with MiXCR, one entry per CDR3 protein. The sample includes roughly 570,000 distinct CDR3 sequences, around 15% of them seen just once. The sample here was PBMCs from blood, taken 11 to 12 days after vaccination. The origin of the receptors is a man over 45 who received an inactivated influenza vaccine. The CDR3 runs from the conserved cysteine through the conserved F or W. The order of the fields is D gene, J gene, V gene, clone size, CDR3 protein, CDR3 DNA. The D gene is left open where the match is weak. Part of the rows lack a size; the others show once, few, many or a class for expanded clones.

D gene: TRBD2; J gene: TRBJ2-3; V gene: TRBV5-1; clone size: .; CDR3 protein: CASSPRTSGGVDTQYF; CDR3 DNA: TGCGCCAGCAGCCCCAGGACTAGCGGGGGGGTTGATACGCAGTATTTT
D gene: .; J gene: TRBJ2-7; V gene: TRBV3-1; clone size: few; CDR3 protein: CASSQARYYEQYF; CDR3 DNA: TGTGCCAGCAGCCAAGCAAGGTACTACGAGCAGTACTTC
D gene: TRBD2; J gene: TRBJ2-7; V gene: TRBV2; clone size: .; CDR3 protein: CASSEFQGLVEQYF; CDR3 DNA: TGTGCCAGCAGTGAATTCCAGGGACTAGTCGAGCAGTACTTC
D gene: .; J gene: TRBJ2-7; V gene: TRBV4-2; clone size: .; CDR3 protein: CASSHLQGYEQYF; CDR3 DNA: TGTGCCAGCAGCCACCTACAGGGCTACGAGCAGTACTTC
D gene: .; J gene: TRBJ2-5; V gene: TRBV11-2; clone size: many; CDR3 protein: CASSSGWGQETQYF; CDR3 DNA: TGTGCCAGCAGCTCGGGATGGGGCCAAGAGACCCAGTACTTC
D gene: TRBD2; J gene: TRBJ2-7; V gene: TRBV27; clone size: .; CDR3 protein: CASSWLAGEASYEQYF; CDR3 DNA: TGTGCCAGCAGTTGGCTAGCGGGAGAGGCCTCCTACGAGCAGTACTTC
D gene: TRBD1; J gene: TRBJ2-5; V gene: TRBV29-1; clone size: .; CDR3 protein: CSVAETGGRETQYF; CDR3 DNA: TGCAGCGTGGCGGAGACAGGGGGGAGGGAGACCCAGTACTTC
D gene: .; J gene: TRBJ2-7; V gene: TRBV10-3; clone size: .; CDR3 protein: CAISRSRDTYEQYF; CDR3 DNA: TGTGCCATCAGTCGCTCACGGGACACCTACGAGCAGTACTTC
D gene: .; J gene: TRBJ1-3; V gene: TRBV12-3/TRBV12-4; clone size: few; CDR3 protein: CASRLEAPRTIYF; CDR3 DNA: TGTGCCAGCAGACTGGAGGCACCGCGGACCATATATTTT
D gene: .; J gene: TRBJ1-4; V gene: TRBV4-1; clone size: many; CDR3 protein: CASRPGLSGGDEKLFF; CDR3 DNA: TGCGCCAGCAGACCCGGACTCTCGGGAGGGGATGAAAAACTGTTTTTT
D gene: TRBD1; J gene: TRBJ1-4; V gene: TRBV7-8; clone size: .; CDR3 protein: CASSENRGRLEKLFF; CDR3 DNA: TGTGCCAGCAGCGAAAACAGGGGGCGGTTGGAAAAACTGTTTTTT
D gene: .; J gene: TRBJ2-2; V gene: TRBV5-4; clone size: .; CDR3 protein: CASSVGTLNTGELFF; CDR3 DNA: TGTGCCAGCAGCGTCGGGACATTGAACACCGGGGAGCTGTTTTTT
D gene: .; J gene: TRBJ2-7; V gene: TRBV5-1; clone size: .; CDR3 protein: CASSSTLLYEQYF; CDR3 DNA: TGCGCCAGCAGCTCGACCCTTCTATACGAGCAGTACTTC
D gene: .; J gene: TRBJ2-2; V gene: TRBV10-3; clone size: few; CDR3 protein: CAISRDTGELFF; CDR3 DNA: TGTGCCATCAGCCGGGATACCGGGGAGCTGTTTTTT
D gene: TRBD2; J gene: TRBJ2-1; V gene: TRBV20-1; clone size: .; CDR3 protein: CSARDPTSGRSYEQFF; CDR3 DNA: TGCAGTGCTAGAGATCCGACTAGCGGGAGGTCATATGAGCAGTTCTTC
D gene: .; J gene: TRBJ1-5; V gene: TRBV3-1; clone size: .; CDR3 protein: CASSQGVSYSNQPQHF; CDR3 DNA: TGTGCCAGCAGCCAAGGAGTCAGTTATAGCAATCAGCCCCAGCATTTT